What follows describes a single T cell receptor (beta chain). This sample was taken from a study of control samples from healthy donors and cancer patients. CDR1 is LNHDA, CDR2 SQIVND, per germline (reference sequence). The CDR3 totals 15 residues. Trimming stripped 7 bases from V and 0 bases from J, with 12 bases between. This table comes from immunoSEQ multiplex PCR, and its TCRdb copy is limited to in-frame clones, with some not included. This sample carries approximately 97,000 clones, approximately 80% of them seen once, and the ten largest clones take 19%. Sequencing was performed on blood. The receptor's source is a man younger than 40 in good health. V gene TRBV19 combines with J gene TRBJ1-4; D is ambiguous. The CDR3 reads CASKRDSATNEKLFF. The CDR3 coding sequence is TGTGCCAGTAAGAGAGACTCAGCAACTAATGAAAAACTGTTTTTT.